The text below deals with one TCR beta chain. CDR3 length: 12 amino acids. Germline values: CDR1 MNHEY, CDR2 SVGEGT. Trimming took 4 bases from V and 7 from J, leaving 11 bases between them. TCRdb's copy holds only in-frame clones and misses some; the assay was immunoSEQ multiplex PCR. The sample records 100,000 to 150,000 clones, roughly 90% being singletons. These data come from a study of T cell responses to AZD1222 COVID-19 vaccine. Sequencing used peripheral blood, obtained on day 0 of AZD1222 vaccination. The V gene is TRBV6-2 or TRBV6-3, the J gene TRBJ2-7; D perhaps matches TRBD2 (6 bases). This receptor was taken from an adult in good health. The DNA for the CDR3 is TGTGCCAGCAGTTGGGGGAGGTTAGAGCAGTACTTC. It specifies CASSWGRLEQYF.